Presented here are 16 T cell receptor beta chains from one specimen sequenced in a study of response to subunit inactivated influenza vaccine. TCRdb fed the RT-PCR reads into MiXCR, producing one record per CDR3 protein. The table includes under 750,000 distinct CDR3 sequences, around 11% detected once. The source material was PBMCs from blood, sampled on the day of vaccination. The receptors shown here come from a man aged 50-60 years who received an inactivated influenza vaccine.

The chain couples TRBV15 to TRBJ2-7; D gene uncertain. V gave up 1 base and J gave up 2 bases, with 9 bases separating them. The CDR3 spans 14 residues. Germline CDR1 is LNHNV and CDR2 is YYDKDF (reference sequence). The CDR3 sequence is CATSRVDRPYEQYF. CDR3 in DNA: TGTGCCACCAGCAGAGTTGACCGACCCTACGAGCAGTACTTC.

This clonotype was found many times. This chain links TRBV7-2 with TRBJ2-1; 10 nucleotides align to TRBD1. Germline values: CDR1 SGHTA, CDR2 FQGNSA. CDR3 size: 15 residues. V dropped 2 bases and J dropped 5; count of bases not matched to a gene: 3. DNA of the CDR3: TGTGCCAGCAGCTTACAGGGACAGGGGAACAATGAGCAGTTCTTC. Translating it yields CASSLQGQGNNEQFF.

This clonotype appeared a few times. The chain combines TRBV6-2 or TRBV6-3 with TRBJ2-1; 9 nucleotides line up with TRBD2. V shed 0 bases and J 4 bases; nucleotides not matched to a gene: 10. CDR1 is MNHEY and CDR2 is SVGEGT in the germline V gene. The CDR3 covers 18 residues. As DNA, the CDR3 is TGTGCCAGCAGTTACTCGACGGCTAGCGGGAAGATGTACAATGAGCAGTTCTTC. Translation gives CASSYSTASGKMYNEQFF.

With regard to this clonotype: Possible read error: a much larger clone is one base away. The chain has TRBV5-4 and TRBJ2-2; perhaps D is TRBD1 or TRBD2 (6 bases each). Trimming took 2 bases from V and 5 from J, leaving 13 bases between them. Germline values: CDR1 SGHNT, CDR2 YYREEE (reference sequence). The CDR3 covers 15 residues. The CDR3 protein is CASSFGGGRTGELFF. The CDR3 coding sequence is TGTGCCAGCAGCTTTGGAGGGGGGCGTACCGGGGAGCTGTTTTTT.

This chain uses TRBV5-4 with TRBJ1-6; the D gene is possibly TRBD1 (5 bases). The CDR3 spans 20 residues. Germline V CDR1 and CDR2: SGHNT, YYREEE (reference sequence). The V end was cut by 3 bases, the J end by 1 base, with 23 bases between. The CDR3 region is CASSSKPSAGFRSYNSPLHF. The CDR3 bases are TGTGCCAGCAGCTCAAAGCCTTCGGCAGGGTTTAGGTCCTATAATTCACCCCTCCACTTT.

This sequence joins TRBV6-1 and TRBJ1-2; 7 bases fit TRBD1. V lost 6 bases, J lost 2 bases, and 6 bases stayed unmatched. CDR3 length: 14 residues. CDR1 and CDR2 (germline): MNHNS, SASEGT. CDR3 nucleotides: TGTGCCAGCAGGCTATCGGGACAGAACTATGGCTACACCTTC. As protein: CASRLSGQNYGYTF.

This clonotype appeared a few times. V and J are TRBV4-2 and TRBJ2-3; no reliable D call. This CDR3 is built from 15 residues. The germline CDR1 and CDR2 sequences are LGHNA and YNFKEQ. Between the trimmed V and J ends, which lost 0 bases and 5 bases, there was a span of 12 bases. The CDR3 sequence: CASSQDPKRIDTQYF. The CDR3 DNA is TGTGCCAGCAGCCAAGATCCTAAACGCATAGATACGCAGTATTTT.

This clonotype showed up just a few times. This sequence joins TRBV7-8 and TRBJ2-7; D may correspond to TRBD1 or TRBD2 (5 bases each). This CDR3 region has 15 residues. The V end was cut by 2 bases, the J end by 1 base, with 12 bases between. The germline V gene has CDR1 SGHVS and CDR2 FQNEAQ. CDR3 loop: CASSLTGTASYEQYF. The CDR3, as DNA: TGTGCCAGCAGCTTAACCGGGACGGCTTCCTACGAGCAGTACTTC.

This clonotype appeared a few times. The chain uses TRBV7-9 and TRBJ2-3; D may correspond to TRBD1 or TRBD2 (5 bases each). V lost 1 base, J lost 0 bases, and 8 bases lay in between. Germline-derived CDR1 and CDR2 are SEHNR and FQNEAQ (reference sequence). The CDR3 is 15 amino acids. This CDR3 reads CASSLGWGSTDTQYF. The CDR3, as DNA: TGTGCCAGCAGCTTAGGTTGGGGGAGCACAGATACGCAGTATTTT. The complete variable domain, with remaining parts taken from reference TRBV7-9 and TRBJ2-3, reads DTGVSQNPRHKITKRGQNVTFRCDPISEHNRLYWYRQTLGQGPEFLTYFQNEAQLEKSRLLSDRFSAERPKGSFSTLEIQRTEQGDSAMYLCASSLGWGSTDTQYFGPGTRLTVL.

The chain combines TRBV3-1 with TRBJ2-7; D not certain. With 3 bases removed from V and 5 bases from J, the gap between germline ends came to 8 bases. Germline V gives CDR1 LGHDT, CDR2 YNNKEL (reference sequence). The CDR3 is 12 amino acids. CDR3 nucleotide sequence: TGTGCCAGCAGCCACCAGACGGACGAGCAGTACTTC. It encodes CASSHQTDEQYF.

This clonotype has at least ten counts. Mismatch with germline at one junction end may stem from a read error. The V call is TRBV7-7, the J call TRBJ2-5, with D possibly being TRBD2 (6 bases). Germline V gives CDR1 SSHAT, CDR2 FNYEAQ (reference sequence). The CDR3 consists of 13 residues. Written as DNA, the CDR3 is TGTGCTAGCAGCTTAGGGACTGAAGGAACCCAGTACTTC. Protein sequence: CASSLGTEGTQYF.

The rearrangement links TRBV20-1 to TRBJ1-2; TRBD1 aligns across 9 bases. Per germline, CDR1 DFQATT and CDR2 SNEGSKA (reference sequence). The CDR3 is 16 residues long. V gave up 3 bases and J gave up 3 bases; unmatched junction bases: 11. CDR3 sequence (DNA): TGCAGTGCTAGGGGGGACAGGGATGTCGGGGACTATGGCTACACCTTC. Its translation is CSARGDRDVGDYGYTF.

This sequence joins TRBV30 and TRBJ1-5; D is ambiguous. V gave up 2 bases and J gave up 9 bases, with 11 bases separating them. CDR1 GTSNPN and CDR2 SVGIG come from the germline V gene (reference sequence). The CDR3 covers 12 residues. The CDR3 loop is CAWSMGIGPQHF. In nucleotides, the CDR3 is TGTGCCTGGAGTATGGGGATTGGGCCCCAGCATTTT. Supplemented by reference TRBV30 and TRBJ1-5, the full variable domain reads SQTIHQWPATLVQPVGSPLSLECTVEGTSNPNLYWYRQAAGRGLQLLFYSVGIGQISSEVPQNLSASRPQDRQFILSSKKLLLSDSGFYLCAWSMGIGPQHFGDGTRLSIL.

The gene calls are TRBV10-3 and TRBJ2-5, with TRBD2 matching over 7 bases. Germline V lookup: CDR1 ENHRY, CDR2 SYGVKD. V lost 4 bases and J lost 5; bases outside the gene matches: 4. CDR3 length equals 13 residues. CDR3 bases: TGTGCCATCAGTGGGGGGGGGACTGAGACCCAGTACTTC. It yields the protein CAISGGGTETQYF.

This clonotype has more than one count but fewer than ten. The CDR3 DNA follows: TGTGCCAGCTCACCAATGACAGATACGCAGTATTTT. It specifies CASSPMTDTQYF. The J gene is TRBJ2-3, the V gene TRBV18; no firm D call. This CDR3 is built from 12 residues. V lost 2 bases and J lost 3, with 3 bases in between. Germline CDR1 reads KGHSH; CDR2 reads LQKENI.

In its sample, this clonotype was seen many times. The CDR3 coding sequence is TGTGCCAGCAGAGACAGAAACTTGAACACTGAAGCTTTCTTT. This translates into CASRDRNLNTEAFF. The chain links TRBV3-1 to TRBJ1-1, with a possible D match to TRBD1 (5 bases). The CDR3 consists of 14 residues. CDR1 is LGHDT, CDR2 YNNKEL, per germline (reference sequence). Trimming removed 6 bases at V and 0 bases at J, with 11 bases between.